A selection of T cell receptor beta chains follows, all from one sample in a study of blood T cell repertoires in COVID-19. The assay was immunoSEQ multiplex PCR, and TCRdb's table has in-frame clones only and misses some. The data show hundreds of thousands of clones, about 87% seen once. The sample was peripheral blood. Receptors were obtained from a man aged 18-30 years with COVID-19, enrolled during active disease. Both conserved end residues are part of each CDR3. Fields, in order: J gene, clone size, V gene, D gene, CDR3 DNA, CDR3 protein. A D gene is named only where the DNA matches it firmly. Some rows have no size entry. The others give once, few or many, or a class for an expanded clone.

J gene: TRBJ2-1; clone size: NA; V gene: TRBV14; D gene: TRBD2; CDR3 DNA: TGTGCCAGCAGCCAAGACGGGGGGAGGGTCCTCAATGAGCAGTTCTTC; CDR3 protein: CASSQDGGRVLNEQFF
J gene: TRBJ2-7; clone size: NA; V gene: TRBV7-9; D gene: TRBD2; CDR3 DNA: TGTGCCAGCAGCTTAGTCGCGGGAGGGGAGTACGAGCAGTACTTC; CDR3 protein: CASSLVAGGEYEQYF
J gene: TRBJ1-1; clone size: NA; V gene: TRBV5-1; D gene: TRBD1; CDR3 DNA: TGCGCCAGCAGCGAACAGGGGACGAACACTGAAGCTTTCTTT; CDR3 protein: CASSEQGTNTEAFF
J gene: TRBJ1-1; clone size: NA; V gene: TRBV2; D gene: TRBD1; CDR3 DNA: TGTGCCAGCCTGCAGCGACAGGGTCTGAACACTGAAGCTTTCTTT; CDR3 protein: CASLQRQGLNTEAFF
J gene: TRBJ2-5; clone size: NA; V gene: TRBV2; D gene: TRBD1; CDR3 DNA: TGTGCCAGCAGGGGGACAGGGAGAAGAACCCAGTACTTC; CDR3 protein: CASRGTGRRTQYF
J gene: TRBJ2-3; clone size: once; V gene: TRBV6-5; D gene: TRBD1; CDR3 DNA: TGTGCCAGCAGAACGGACAGGGAGAATACAGATACGCAGTATTTT; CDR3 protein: CASRTDRENTDTQYF
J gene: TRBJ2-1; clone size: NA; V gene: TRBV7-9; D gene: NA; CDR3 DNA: TGTGCCAGCAGCTTAGGGGACTTAGTCAATGAGCAGTTCTTC; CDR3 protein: CASSLGDLVNEQFF
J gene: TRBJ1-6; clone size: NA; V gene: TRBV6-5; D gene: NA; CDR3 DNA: TGTGCCAGCAGTTACTCGGAGGTTTATAATTCACCCCTCCACTTT; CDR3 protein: CASSYSEVYNSPLHF
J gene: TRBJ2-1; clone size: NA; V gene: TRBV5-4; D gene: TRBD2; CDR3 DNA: TGTGCCAGCAGCCCCGGGGGGGCGAATGAGCAGTTCTTC; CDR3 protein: CASSPGGANEQFF
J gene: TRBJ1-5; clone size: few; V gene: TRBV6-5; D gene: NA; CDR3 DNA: TGTGCCAGCACCAGCGACCGGAATCAGCCCCAGCATTTT; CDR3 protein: CASTSDRNQPQHF
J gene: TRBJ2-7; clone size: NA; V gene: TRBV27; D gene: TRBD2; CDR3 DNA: TGTGCCAGCAGTTGGACTAGCGGCCCCTCCTACGAGCAGTACTTC; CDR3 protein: CASSWTSGPSYEQYF
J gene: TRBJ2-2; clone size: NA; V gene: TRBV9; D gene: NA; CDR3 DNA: TGTGCCAGCATGCGGGGCGGTCCCACCGGGGAGCTGTTTTTT; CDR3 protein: CASMRGGPTGELFF
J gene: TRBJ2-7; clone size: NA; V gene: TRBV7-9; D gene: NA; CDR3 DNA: TGTGCCAGCAGCTTTTCAGGACTTTTGTACGAGCAGTACTTC; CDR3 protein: CASSFSGLLYEQYF
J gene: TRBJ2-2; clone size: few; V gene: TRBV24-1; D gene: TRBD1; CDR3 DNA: TGTGCCACCAGTGATTTGGACAGGGGGGACACCGGGGAGCTGTTTTTT; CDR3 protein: CATSDLDRGDTGELFF
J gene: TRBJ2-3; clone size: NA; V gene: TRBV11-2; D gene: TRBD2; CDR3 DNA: TGTGCCAGCAGCCTCGGGACTAGAGGCACAGATACGCAGTATTTT; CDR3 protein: CASSLGTRGTDTQYF
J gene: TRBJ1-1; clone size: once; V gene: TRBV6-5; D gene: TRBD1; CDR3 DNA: TGTGCCAGCCAGGTCGGGACAGGGGCGAACACTGAAGCTTTCTTT; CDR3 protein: CASQVGTGANTEAFF
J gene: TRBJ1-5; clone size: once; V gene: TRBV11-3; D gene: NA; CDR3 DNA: TGTGCCAGCAGCTTAACCAGGGTTAGGGAGCCCCAGCATTTT; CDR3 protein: CASSLTRVREPQHF
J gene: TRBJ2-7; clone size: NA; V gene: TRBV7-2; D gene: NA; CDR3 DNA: TGTGCCAGCAGCTTACGGGGGTACGAGCAGTACTTC; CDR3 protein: CASSLRGYEQYF
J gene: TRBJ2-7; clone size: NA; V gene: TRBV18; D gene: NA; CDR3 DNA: TGTGCCAGCTCACCACGACAGGAACCTAACTACGAGCAGTACTTC; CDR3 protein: CASSPRQEPNYEQYF
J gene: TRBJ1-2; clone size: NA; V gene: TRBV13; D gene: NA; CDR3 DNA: TGTGCCAGCAGCTTAGGACAGCAGGTCACCTATGGCTACACCTTC; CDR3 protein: CASSLGQQVTYGYTF
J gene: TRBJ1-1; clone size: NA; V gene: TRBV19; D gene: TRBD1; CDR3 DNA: TGTGCCAGTAGTACCGGGACAGGGTCAGATGGTACTGAAGCTTTCTTT; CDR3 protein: CASSTGTGSDGTEAFF
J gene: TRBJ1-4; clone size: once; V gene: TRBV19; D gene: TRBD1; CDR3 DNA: TGTGCCAGTAGTATCCCCGGACAGGGAAGTAATGAAAAACTGTTTTTT; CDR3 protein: CASSIPGQGSNEKLFF
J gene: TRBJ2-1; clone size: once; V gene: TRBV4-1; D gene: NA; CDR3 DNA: TGCGCCAGCAGCCAAGCCAACCGACGGAGCTCCTACAATGAGCAGTTCTTC; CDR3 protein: CASSQANRRSSYNEQFF
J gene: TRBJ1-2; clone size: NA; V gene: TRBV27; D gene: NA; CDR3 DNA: TGTGCCAGCAGCCCTGCGATAAGGGGCCCCTATGGCTACACCTTC; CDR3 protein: CASSPAIRGPYGYTF
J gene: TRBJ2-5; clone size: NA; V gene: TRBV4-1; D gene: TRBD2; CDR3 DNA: TGCGCCAGCAGCCGGACAGGGGGACTAGCGGGGCAAGAGACCCAGTACTTC; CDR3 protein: CASSRTGGLAGQETQYF
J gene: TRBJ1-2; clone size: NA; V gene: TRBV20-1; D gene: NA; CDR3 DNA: TGCAGTGCCAGGGAAACTGGTGGCTACACCTTC; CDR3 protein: CSARETGGYTF
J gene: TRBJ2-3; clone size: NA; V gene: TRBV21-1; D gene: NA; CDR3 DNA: TGTGCCAGCAGCAAAAAAATAGCGGGAGGGGTAACAGATACGCAGTATTTT; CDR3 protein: CASSKKIAGGVTDTQYF